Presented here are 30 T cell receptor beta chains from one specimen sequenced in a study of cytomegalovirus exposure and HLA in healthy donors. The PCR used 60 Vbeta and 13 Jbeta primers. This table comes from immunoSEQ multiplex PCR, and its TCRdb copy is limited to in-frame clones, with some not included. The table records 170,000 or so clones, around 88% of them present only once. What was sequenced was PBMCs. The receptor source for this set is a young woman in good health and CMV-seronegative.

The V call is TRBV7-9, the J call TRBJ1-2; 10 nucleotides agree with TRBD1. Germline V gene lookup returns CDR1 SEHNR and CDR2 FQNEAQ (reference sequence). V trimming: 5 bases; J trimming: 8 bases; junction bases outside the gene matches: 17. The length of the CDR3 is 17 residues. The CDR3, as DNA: TGTGCCAGCAGCGCAACCGGGACAGGGGAAATTTCGCAGGGCTACACCTTC. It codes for CASSATGTGEISQGYTF. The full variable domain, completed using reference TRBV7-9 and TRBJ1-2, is DTGVSQNPRHKITKRGQNVTFRCDPISEHNRLYWYRQTLGQGPEFLTYFQNEAQLEKSRLLSDRFSAERPKGSFSTLEIQRTEQGDSAMYLCASSATGTGEISQGYTFGSGTRLTVV.

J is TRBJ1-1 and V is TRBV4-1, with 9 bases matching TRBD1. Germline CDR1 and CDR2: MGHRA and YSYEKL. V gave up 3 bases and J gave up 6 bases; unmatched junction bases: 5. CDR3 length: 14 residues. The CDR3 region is CASSQTGGYPEAFF. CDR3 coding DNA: TGCGCCAGCAGCCAGACAGGGGGTTACCCTGAAGCTTTCTTT.

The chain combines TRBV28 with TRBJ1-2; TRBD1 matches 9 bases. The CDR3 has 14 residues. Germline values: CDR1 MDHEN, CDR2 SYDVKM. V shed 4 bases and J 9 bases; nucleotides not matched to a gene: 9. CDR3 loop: CASSSGTGPSSYTF. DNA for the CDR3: TGTGCCAGCAGTTCCGGGACAGGGCCCTCAAGCTACACCTTC.

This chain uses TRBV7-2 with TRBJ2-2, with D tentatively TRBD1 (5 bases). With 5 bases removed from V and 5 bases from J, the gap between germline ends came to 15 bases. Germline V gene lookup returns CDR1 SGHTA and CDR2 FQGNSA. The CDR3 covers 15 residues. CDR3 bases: TGTGCCAGCAGCCCCCAGGGTGGTGGTACCGGGGAGCTGTTTTTT. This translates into CASSPQGGGTGELFF.

This CDR3 reads CASSLWGQGADEKLFF. The CDR3 coding sequence is TGTGCCAGCAGTTTATGGGGACAGGGGGCGGATGAAAAACTGTTTTTT. The chain has TRBV28 and TRBJ1-4; TRBD1 matches at 12 bases. CDR3 length: 16 residues. The ends lost 0 bases at V and 6 bases at J; junction bases unmatched: 2. CDR1 MDHEN and CDR2 SYDVKM come from the germline V gene.

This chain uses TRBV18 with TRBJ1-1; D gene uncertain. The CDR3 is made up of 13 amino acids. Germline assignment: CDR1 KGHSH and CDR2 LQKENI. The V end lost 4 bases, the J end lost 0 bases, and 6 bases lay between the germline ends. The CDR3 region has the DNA TGTGCCAGCTCACTCGACTTGAACACTGAAGCTTTCTTT. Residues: CASSLDLNTEAFF.

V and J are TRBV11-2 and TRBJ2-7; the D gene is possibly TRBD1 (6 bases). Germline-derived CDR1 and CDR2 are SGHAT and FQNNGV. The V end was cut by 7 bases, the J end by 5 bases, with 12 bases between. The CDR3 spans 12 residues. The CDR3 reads CASTGTMDEQYF. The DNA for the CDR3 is TGTGCCAGCACCGGGACAATGGACGAGCAGTACTTC.

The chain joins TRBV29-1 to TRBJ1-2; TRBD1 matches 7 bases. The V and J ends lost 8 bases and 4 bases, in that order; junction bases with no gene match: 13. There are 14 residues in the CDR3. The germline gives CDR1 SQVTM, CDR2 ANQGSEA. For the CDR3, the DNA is TGCAGCATCGATCCGGTGACAGGGCTCTATGGCTACACCTTC. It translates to CSIDPVTGLYGYTF.

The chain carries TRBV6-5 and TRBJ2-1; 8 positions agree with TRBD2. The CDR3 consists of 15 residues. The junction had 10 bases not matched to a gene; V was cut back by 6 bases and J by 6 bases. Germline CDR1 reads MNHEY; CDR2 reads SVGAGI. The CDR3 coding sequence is TGTGCCAGCAGGGGCGTCAGCGGGGGACTCAATGAGCAGTTCTTC. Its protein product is CASRGVSGGLNEQFF.

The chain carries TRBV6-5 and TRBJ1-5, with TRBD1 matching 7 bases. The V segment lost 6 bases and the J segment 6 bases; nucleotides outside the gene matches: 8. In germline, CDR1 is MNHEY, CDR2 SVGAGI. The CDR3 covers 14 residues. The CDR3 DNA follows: TGTGCCAGCAGCCCCAACAGGGGAGGTCAGCCCCAGCATTTT. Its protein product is CASSPNRGGQPQHF.

Here the CDR3 reads CATDSAGEKLFF. The CDR3 DNA sequence: TGTGCCACCGACAGTGCCGGGGAAAAACTGTTTTTT. The chain recombines TRBV28 with TRBJ1-4; possible D gene TRBD1, 5 bases. Germline values: CDR1 MDHEN, CDR2 SYDVKM. CDR3 length: 12 residues. The ends were cut back, 10 bases at V and 8 bases at J, with 14 bases in the middle.

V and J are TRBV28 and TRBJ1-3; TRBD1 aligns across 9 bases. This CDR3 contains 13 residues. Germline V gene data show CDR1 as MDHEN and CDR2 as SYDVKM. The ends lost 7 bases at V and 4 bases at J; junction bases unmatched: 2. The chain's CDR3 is CASTQGAGNTIYF. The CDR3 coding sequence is TGTGCCAGCACACAGGGGGCGGGAAACACCATATATTTT.

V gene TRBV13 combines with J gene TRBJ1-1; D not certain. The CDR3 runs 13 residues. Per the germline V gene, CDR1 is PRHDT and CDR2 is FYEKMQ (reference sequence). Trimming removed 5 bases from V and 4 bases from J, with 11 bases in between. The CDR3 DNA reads TGTGCCAGCAGCCCCGTCTCAGGCACTGAAGCTTTCTTT. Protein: CASSPVSGTEAFF.

The CDR3 region is CASRYDGEDNEQFF. The CDR3 nucleotides read TGTGCCAGCAGATACGACGGTGAGGACAATGAGCAGTTCTTC. J is TRBJ2-1 and V is TRBV6-5; the D is unclear. The germline CDR1 and CDR2 sequences are MNHEY and SVGAGI. Trimming left V 6 bases short and J 5 bases short, with 14 bases between. This CDR3 contains 14 residues.

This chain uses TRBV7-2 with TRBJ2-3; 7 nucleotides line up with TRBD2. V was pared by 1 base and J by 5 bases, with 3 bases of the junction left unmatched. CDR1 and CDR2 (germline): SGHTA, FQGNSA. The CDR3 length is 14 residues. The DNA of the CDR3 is TGTGCCAGCAGCTTAGAATGGGGGGGAGATACGCAGTATTTT. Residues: CASSLEWGGDTQYF.

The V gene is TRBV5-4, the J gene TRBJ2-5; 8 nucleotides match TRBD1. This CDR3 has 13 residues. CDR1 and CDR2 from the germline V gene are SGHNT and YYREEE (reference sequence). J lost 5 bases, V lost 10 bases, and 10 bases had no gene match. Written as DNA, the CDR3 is TGTGCCGCTCGACAGGGGATTGCGGAGACCCAGTACTTC. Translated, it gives CAARQGIAETQYF.

CDR3 loop: CASSGLTGGNQPQHF. The CDR3, as DNA: TGTGCCAGCAGCGGACTCACAGGGGGAAATCAGCCCCAGCATTTT. The chain is built from TRBV11-2 and TRBJ1-5; 8 nucleotides line up with TRBD1. The junction had 7 bases not matched to a gene; V was cut back by 5 bases and J by 4 bases. The CDR3 runs 15 residues. Germline V gene sequence: CDR1 SGHAT, CDR2 FQNNGV.

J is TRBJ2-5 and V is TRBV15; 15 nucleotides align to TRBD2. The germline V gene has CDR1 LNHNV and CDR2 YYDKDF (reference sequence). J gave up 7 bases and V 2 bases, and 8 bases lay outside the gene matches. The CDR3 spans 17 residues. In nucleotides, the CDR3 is TGTGCCACCAGCAGACCGGGACTAGCGGGGGGAGGGGGGACCCAGTACTTC. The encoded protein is CATSRPGLAGGGGTQYF.

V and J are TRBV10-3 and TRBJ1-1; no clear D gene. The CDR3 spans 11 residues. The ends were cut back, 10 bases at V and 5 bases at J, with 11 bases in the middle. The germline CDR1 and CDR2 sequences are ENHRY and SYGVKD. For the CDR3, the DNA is TGTGCCACCGTAGCGGAGACTGAAGCTTTCTTT. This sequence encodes CATVAETEAFF.

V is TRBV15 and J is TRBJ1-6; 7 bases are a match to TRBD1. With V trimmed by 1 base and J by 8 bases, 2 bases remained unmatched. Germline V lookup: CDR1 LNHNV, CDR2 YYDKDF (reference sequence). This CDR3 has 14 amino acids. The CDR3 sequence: CATSRGQGDSPLHF. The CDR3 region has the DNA TGTGCCACCAGCAGAGGACAGGGAGATTCACCCCTCCACTTT.

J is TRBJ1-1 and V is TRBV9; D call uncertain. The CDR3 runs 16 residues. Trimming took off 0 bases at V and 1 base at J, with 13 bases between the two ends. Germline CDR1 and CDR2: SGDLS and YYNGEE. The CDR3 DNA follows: TGTGCCAGCAGCGTAGTCCCTGGGGAGGGGAACACTGAAGCTTTCTTT. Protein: CASSVVPGEGNTEAFF.

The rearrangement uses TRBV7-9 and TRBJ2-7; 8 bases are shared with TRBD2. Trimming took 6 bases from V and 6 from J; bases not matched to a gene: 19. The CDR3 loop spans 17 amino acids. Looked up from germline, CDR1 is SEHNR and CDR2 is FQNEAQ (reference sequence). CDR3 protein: CASSFQFSLSGSGEQYF. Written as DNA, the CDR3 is TGTGCCAGCAGTTTCCAATTCTCTCTAAGCGGGAGTGGCGAGCAGTACTTC.

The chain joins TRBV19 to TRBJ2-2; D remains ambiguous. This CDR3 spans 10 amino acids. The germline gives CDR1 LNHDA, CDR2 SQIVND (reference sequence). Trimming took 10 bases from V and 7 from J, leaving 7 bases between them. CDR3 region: CATSFGELFF. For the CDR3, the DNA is TGTGCCACGAGTTTCGGGGAGCTGTTTTTT. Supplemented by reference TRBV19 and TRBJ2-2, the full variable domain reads DGGITQSPKYLFRKEGQNVTLSCEQNLNHDAMYWYRQDPGQGLRLIYYSQIVNDFQKGDIAEGYSVSREKKESFPLTVTSAQKNPTAFYLCATSFGELFFGEGSRLTVL.

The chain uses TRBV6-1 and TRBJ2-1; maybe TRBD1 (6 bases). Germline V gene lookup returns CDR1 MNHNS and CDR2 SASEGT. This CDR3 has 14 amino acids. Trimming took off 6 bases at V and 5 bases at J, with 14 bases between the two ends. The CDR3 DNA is TGTGCCAGCAGATTTGGGGGCCGAAACAATGAGCAGTTCTTC. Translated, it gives CASRFGGRNNEQFF.

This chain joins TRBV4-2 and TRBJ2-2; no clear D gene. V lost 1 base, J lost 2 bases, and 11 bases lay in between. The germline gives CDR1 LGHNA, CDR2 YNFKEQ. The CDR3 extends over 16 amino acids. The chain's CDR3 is CASSQVVGGNTGELFF. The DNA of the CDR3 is TGTGCCAGCAGCCAAGTAGTTGGCGGTAACACCGGGGAGCTGTTTTTT.

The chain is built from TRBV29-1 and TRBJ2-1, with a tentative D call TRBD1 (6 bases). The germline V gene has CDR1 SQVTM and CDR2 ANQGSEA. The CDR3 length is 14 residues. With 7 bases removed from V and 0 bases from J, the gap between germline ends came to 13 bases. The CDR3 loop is CSAGHRSSYNEQFF. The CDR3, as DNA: TGCAGCGCGGGACACCGGAGCTCCTACAATGAGCAGTTCTTC.

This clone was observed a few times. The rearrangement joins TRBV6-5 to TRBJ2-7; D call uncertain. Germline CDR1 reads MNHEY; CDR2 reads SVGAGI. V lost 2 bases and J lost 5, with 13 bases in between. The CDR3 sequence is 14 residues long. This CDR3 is CASSYGSKIHEQYF. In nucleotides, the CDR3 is TGTGCCAGCAGTTACGGCAGTAAGATACACGAGCAGTACTTC.

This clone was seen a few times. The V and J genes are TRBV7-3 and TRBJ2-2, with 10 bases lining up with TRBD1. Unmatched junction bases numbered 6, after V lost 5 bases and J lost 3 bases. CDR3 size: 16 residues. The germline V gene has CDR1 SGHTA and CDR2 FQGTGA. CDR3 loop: CASSGIGQGDTGELFF. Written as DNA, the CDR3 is TGTGCCAGCAGCGGGATAGGACAGGGGGACACCGGGGAGCTGTTTTTT.

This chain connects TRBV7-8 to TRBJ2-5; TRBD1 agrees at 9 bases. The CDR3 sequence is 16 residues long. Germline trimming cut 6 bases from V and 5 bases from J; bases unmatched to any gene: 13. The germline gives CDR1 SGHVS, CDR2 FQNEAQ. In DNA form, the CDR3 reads TGTGCCAGCAGTTGGACCCCGGGACAGGGTGCGGAGACCCAGTACTTC. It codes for CASSWTPGQGAETQYF.

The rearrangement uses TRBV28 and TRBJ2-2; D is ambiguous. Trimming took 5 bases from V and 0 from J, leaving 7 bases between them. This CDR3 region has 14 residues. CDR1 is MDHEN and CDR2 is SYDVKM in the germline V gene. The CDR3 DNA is TGTGCCAGCAGTGTGGCGGCGAACACCGGGGAGCTGTTTTTT. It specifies CASSVAANTGELFF.